This T cell receptor (beta chain) was retrieved from a study of patients and donors after allogeneic stem cell transplantation. The V gene's germline CDR1 is MNHNS and CDR2 SASEGT. This CDR3 spans 15 amino acids. V was shortened by 0 bases and J by 4 bases, with 12 bases between the two germline ends. TCRdb analysed the RT-PCR reads with MiXCR anew, one entry per CDR3 protein. Here the sample spans approximately 200,000 distinct CDR3 sequences, 13% to 15% being singletons. This TCR derives from a human donor who was either an allogeneic HSCT recipient or a stem cell or donor lymphocyte infusion donor (not recorded which). It is not recorded whose cells these are; they may come from a transplant donor. Sample: blood, either unsorted or a sorted T cell fraction (not recorded which). This chain links TRBV6-1 with TRBJ1-2; the D gene is possibly TRBD1 (5 bases). The CDR3 here is CASSEAGGFGYGYTF. Here the CDR3 DNA reads TGTGCCAGCAGTGAAGCGGGGGGTTTCGGCTATGGCTACACCTTC.